This section outlines one T cell receptor beta chain sequence together with its context. Its antigen is not identified. The source of the sample is a study of T cell repertoires in cytomegalovirus infection. Whole-study context: Recently identified HLA-C-restricted CMV epitopes were among the peptides used. TCR beta signatures that were public indicated CMV infection and matching HLA type.

TCRdb processed the reads anew with MiXCR; each CDR3 protein has one entry. The sample consists of around 340,000 distinct CDR3 sequences, approximately 32% of them appearing once. V was clipped by 4 bases and J by 10 bases, with 17 bases between them. This CDR3 comprises 15 residues. Germline V lookup: CDR1 LGHDT, CDR2 YNNKEL (reference sequence). Findings of the study overall: Summed frequency of shared TCR beta families picked out CMV carriers who also had the relevant HLA. HLA-C-restricted TCR beta clonotypes specific for CMV led the ex vivo response.

This chain links TRBV3-1 with TRBJ1-6; TRBD1 might be the D (6 bases). The source material was cultured PBMCs, sampled from culture after CMV antigen stimulation. The receptor was isolated from a human donor in good health (CMV status not recorded). Some clones in this sample may be carry-over from other donors' samples. The CDR3 nucleotides are TGTGCCAGCAGCCCTTTTCCAGGGGTAGAATCACCCCTCCACTTT. This encodes CASSPFPGVESPLHF.